Below are 16 T cell receptor beta chains sequenced from a single sample in a study of T-cell reconstitution after alpha-beta-depleted transplantation in children. The TCRbeta library was prepared with unique molecular identifiers. Using its own MiXCR run on the PCR reads, TCRdb lists one record per CDR3 protein. Among around 300,000 distinct CDR3 sequences listed, 11% were seen once. This material consisted of peripheral blood, taken 180 days after TCRalphabeta/CD19-depleted stem cell transplant. These receptors came from a male patient aged 2 to 10 who had a stem cell transplant for chronic granulomatous disease, so the T cells may come from the graft donor.

For this clonotype: Possible read error: a much larger clone is one base away. The DNA for the CDR3 is TGCAGTGCTAGCGGGCTAGCGGGCTACACAGAGACGCAGTATTTT. Encoded protein: CSASGLAGYTETQYF. The chain recombines TRBV20-1 with TRBJ2-3, with 8 bases that match TRBD2. Germline CDR1 is DFQATT and CDR2 is SNEGSKA (reference sequence). This CDR3 has 15 amino acids.

This clonotype has only a few counts. The genes are TRBV2 and TRBJ1-4, with 7 bases identical to TRBD1. V shed 3 bases and J 6 bases; nucleotides not matched to a gene: 4. The CDR3 length is 14 residues. Germline loops: CDR1 SNHLY, CDR2 FYNNEI. The CDR3 here is CASSDNRGYEKLFF. CDR3 DNA: TGTGCCAGCAGTGATAACAGGGGTTATGAAAAACTGTTTTTT. Filled out from reference TRBV2 and TRBJ1-4, the complete variable domain reads EPEVTQTPSHQVTQMGQEVILRCVPISNHLYFYWYRQILGQKVEFLVSFYNNEISEKSEIFDDQFSVERPDGSNFTLKIRSTKLEDSAMYFCASSDNRGYEKLFFGSGTQLSVL.

This clonotype has only a few counts. The gene calls are TRBV6-1 and TRBJ2-3, with TRBD2 identical over 9 bases. The CDR3 contains 16 residues. Trimming took 6 bases from V and 2 from J; bases not matched to a gene: 9. Per the germline V gene, CDR1 is MNHNS and CDR2 is SASEGT. The CDR3 nucleotides read TGTGCCAGCAGGGAGGGAGCGGGGGGCTACACAGATACGCAGTATTTT. This encodes CASREGAGGYTDTQYF.

This clonotype appeared many times. This rearrangement joins TRBV7-6 to TRBJ1-3; no clear D gene. The CDR3 is made up of 14 amino acids. V was shortened by 4 bases and J by 2 bases, with 9 bases between the two germline ends. Germline-derived CDR1 and CDR2 are SGHVS and FNYEAQ. CDR3: CASSSVSPGNTIYF. The CDR3 DNA reads as TGTGCCAGCAGCTCAGTGTCCCCTGGAAACACCATATATTTT.

This clonotype was recorded at least ten times. The chain uses TRBV6-4 and TRBJ2-2; no reliable D call. V gave up 2 bases and J gave up 3 bases, with 4 bases separating them. CDR1 and CDR2 from the germline V gene are MRHNA and SNTAGT. CDR3 length: 13 residues. The CDR3 region is CASSDRDTGELFF. Here the CDR3 DNA reads TGTGCCAGCAGTGACAGGGACACCGGGGAGCTGTTTTTT.

This clonotype has ten or more counts. The rearrangement joins TRBV20-1 to TRBJ2-7; 8 bases line up with TRBD2. Germline V gives CDR1 DFQATT, CDR2 SNEGSKA (reference sequence). V lost 6 bases to trimming and J lost 7 bases; unmatched junction nucleotides: 14. This CDR3 is 14 amino acids long. As DNA, the CDR3 is TGCAGTGCCCCGGCCACCGGGAGGGCCGCGGAGCAGTACTTC. This translates into CSAPATGRAAEQYF.

This clonotype was seen at least ten times. The V call is TRBV15, the J call TRBJ2-2; 7 bases match TRBD1. The CDR3 runs to 14 residues. Germline V CDR1 and CDR2: LNHNV, YYDKDF (reference sequence). Losses at the gene ends were 5 bases for V and 5 bases for J; bases not matched to a gene: 5. CDR3 DNA sequence: TGTGCCACCAGCTACAGGGGTGGAACCGGGGAGCTGTTTTTT. Translation gives CATSYRGGTGELFF.

This clonotype was found many times. The rearrangement uses TRBV4-3 and TRBJ2-7; no firm D call. This CDR3 comprises 16 residues. Trimming pared 0 bases from V and 0 bases from J, leaving 12 bases between. Germline V gene sequence: CDR1 LGHNA, CDR2 YSLEER. The DNA of the CDR3 is TGCGCCAGCAGCCAAGATTTTTGGCGTCTCTCCTACGAGCAGTACTTC. It codes for CASSQDFWRLSYEQYF.

There are a few counts of this clonotype. The gene calls are TRBV4-2 and TRBJ2-1; D might be TRBD1 or TRBD2, each matching 5 bases. In germline, CDR1 is LGHNA, CDR2 YNFKEQ. Trimming cost V 2 bases and J 3 bases, with 17 bases left between them. The CDR3 consists of 17 residues. As DNA, the CDR3 is TGTGCCAGCAGCCAATTTTGGAGTCGGGGCAGCTACAATGAGCAGTTCTTC. It is translated as CASSQFWSRGSYNEQFF.

V is TRBV23-1 and J is TRBJ2-5; the D is unclear. TRBV23-1 is identified as an open reading frame with a role that is uncertain. Trimming left V 0 bases short and J 0 bases short, with 14 bases between. The CDR3 runs 17 residues. CDR3: CASSQSPLGTYQETQYF. The CDR3 nucleotides read TGCGCCAGCAGTCAATCGCCGTTAGGCACGTACCAAGAGACCCAGTACTTC.

This clonotype came up many times. The V call is TRBV15, the J call TRBJ2-5, with D hard to call. CDR1 and CDR2 (germline): LNHNV, YYDKDF (reference sequence). The CDR3 has 15 amino acids. The V and J ends lost 0 bases and 5 bases respectively, with 13 bases between them. The CDR3 is CATSRDETRRETQYF. The DNA for the CDR3 is TGTGCCACCAGCAGAGATGAAACTCGCCGGGAGACCCAGTACTTC. Combining the CDR3 with reference TRBV15 and TRBJ2-5 gives the whole variable domain DAMVIQNPRYQVTQFGKPVTLSCSQTLNHNVMYWYQQKSSQAPKLLFHYYDKDFNNEADTPDNFQSRRPNTSFCFLDIRSPGLGDTAMYLCATSRDETRRETQYFGPGTRLLVL.

Written as DNA, the CDR3 is TGTGCCAGCAGCTTGGGTCCTAGCTACTTGGCCCAGTACTTC. It translates to CASSLGPSYLAQYF. The chain combines TRBV5-4 with TRBJ2-5; TRBD2 might be the D (5 bases). CDR3 length: 14 amino acids. Germline CDR1 reads SGHNT; CDR2 reads YYREEE (reference sequence). Between the trimmed V and J ends, which lost 0 bases and 9 bases, there was a span of 15 bases.

This clonotype was observed at least ten times. This chain links TRBV5-6 with TRBJ1-1, with D perhaps matching TRBD1 (5 bases). The germline CDR1 and CDR2 sequences are SGHDT and YYEEEE. The CDR3 contains 15 residues. The V gene lost 5 bases and the J gene lost 3 bases, with 17 bases spanning the gap. CDR3 region: CASRGAGLSDTEAFF. DNA for the CDR3: TGTGCCAGCAGAGGAGCGGGACTATCAGACACTGAAGCTTTCTTT. Full variable domain (remainder filled in from reference TRBV5-6 and TRBJ1-1): DAGVTQSPTHLIKTRGQQVTLRCSPKSGHDTVSWYQQALGQGPQFIFQYYEEEERQRGNFPDRFSGHQFPNYSSELNVNALLLGDSALYLCASRGAGLSDTEAFFGQGTRLTVV.

This clonotype was found many times. The chain links TRBV20-1 to TRBJ2-5, with TRBD2 matching over 10 bases. The junction had 7 bases not matched to a gene; V was cut back by 0 bases and J by 3 bases. The CDR3 totals 16 residues. Per germline, CDR1 DFQATT and CDR2 SNEGSKA (reference sequence). The CDR3 loop is CSARDRLAGVEETQYF. Here the CDR3 DNA reads TGCAGTGCTAGAGATCGTCTAGCGGGGGTTGAAGAGACCCAGTACTTC.

This clonotype has ten or more counts. V and J are TRBV7-6 and TRBJ2-7; tentative D call: TRBD1 (6 bases). CDR3 size: 12 residues. CDR1 and CDR2 from the germline V gene are SGHVS and FNYEAQ. V was cut by 2 bases and J by 5 bases, with 7 bases left in between. CDR3 sequence (DNA): TGTGCCAGCAGCTTATACAGGGACGAGCAGTACTTC. It specifies CASSLYRDEQYF. Drawing the rest from reference TRBV7-6 and TRBJ2-7, the complete variable domain is GAGVSQSPRYKVTKRGQDVALRCDPISGHVSLYWYRQALGQGPEFLTYFNYEAQQDKSGLPNDRFSAERPEGSISTLTIQRTEQRDSAMYRCASSLYRDEQYFGPGTRLTVT.

As to this clonotype: A much larger clone differs from this one at a single base, so this may be a read error. The chain recombines TRBV7-2 with TRBJ2-5, with 7 positions matching TRBD2. Losses at the gene ends were 1 base for V and 1 base for J; bases not matched to a gene: 9. The length of the CDR3 is 17 residues. CDR1 is SGHTA, CDR2 FQGNSA, per germline. As DNA, the CDR3 is TGTACCAGCAGCTTAGTGGCACTAGCGACCATCCAAGAGACCCAGTACTTC. It codes for CTSSLVALATIQETQYF.